The source of this T cell receptor (beta chain) is a study of blood T cell repertoires in COVID-19. Study as a whole: In each case, the material was cDNA or gDNA derived from T cells, B-cell-depleted T cells, or PBMCs.

The age range of participants was about 18 to 89 years, with residence in under 30 US areas. How the authors handled the data: Amplification from reference gene primers served as the basis for estimated nucleated cell counts. This table comes from immunoSEQ multiplex PCR, and its TCRdb copy is limited to in-frame clones, with some not included. That table is the source of V, J and clone size, and D and trimming were worked out from the DNA. The top ten hold around 6% of the sample, which has roughly 250,000 clones, about 85% seen once. This CDR3 is 12 amino acids long. V was clipped by 2 bases and J by 11 bases, with 12 bases between them. Germline-derived CDR1 and CDR2 are SEHNR and FQNEAQ (reference sequence).

The source of this sequence is a woman in her 30s with acute COVID-19. The V call is TRBV7-9, the J call TRBJ1-1; unclear D gene. The sample was PBMCs or T cells enriched from blood (not recorded which). CDR3 DNA sequence: TGTGCCAGCAGCTTACCAGCCCAGGCGGCTTTCTTT. This encodes CASSLPAQAAFF.